Listed here are 18 T cell receptor beta chains from one sample, sequenced in a study of T cells in Graves' hyperthyroidism and ophthalmopathy. The TCR beta CDR3 regions underwent amplification using RNA transcripts as the source. The primer set for the first-round RT-PCR of the TCR CDR3 was HTBI. TCRdb fed the multiplex PCR reads into MiXCR, producing one record per CDR3 protein. Of around 250,000 distinct CDR3 sequences in the sample, about 14% are singletons; the top ten hold about an eighth. What was sequenced was blood. The receptors derive from a woman in her 40s with Graves' hyperthyroidism that later progressed to Graves' ophthalmopathy.

This clonotype was counted a few times. The chain combines TRBV28 with TRBJ1-2, with TRBD1 identical over 9 bases. The length of the CDR3 is 17 residues. J lost 5 bases, V lost 3 bases, and 13 bases had no gene match. Germline CDR1 and CDR2: MDHEN and SYDVKM. The CDR3 sequence: CASSFGTGYTSRYGYTF. CDR3 nucleotides: TGTGCCAGCAGTTTCGGGACAGGGTATACCTCGCGATATGGCTACACCTTC.

This clonotype was counted at least ten times. This chain uses TRBV5-1 with TRBJ2-2; the match to TRBD2 covers 8 bases. J was trimmed by 3 bases and V by 5 bases; bases with no gene match: 6. This CDR3 region has 15 residues. The germline V gene encodes CDR1 SGHRS and CDR2 YFSETQ. The CDR3 nucleotides read TGCGCCAGCAGACCTACTAGCGGCTACACCGGGGAGCTGTTTTTT. It codes for CASRPTSGYTGELFF.

Only a few counts were recorded for this clonotype. This chain uses TRBV5-1 with TRBJ1-2, with 7 bases fitting TRBD1. Germline loops: CDR1 SGHRS, CDR2 YFSETQ. Trimming cost V 4 bases and J 8 bases; bases outside gene matches: 8. The CDR3 has 13 residues. In DNA, the CDR3 is TGCGCCAGCAGCGTATCCGGGACAGTAGGCTACACCTTC. This translates into CASSVSGTVGYTF.

The rearrangement links TRBV6-5 to TRBJ1-1, with D possibly being TRBD1 (6 bases). This CDR3 is built from 17 residues. Germline V gives CDR1 MNHEY, CDR2 SVGAGI. Trimming removed 0 bases at V and 1 base at J, with 15 bases between. For the CDR3, the DNA is TGTGCCAGCAGTTACTCGATTCCCGGACAGCCGAACACTGAAGCTTTCTTT. It is translated as CASSYSIPGQPNTEAFF.

This clonotype has a count of ten or more. This rearrangement joins TRBV28 to TRBJ2-5; D tentatively reads TRBD1 or TRBD2 (5 bases each). V was pared by 3 bases and J by 0 bases, with 17 bases between. Germline-derived CDR1 and CDR2 are MDHEN and SYDVKM. The CDR3 loop spans 17 amino acids. The CDR3 loop reads CASSLGTGSGYQETQYF. The CDR3, as DNA: TGTGCCAGCAGTTTGGGGACGGGGTCGGGGTACCAAGAGACCCAGTACTTC.

This clonotype was seen ten or more times. The chain uses TRBV2 and TRBJ2-3; a possible D gene is TRBD1 (6 bases). The CDR3 runs 14 residues. Germline values: CDR1 SNHLY, CDR2 FYNNEI. V was pared by 6 bases and J by 2 bases, with 12 bases between. CDR3 coding DNA: TGTGCCAGCAGCCGGACAGAGTCCACAGATACGCAGTATTTT. This codes for CASSRTESTDTQYF.

This chain joins TRBV7-9 and TRBJ2-5; D may be TRBD1 or TRBD2 (6 bases each). V was pared by 3 bases and J by 5 bases, with 22 bases between. The CDR3 contains 17 residues. CDR1 and CDR2 from the germline V gene are SEHNR and FQNEAQ (reference sequence). CDR3 residues: CASSFYLRGPKWETQYF. In nucleotides, the CDR3 is TGTGCCAGCAGCTTTTACCTCCGGGGGCCCAAGTGGGAGACCCAGTACTTC.

This clonotype has more than one count but fewer than ten. The genes are TRBV12-3 or TRBV12-4 and TRBJ2-2; 9 nucleotides match TRBD2. The CDR3 length is 15 residues. The V gene end was trimmed by 10 bases and the J gene end by 5 bases; junction bases not matched to a gene: 11. CDR3 nucleotides: TGTGCCACCACGGGGGGGGCGGGAGGGACCGGGGAGCTGTTTTTT. It yields the protein CATTGGAGGTGELFF.

This clonotype appeared many times. The chain carries TRBV6-1 and TRBJ2-1; 14 positions match TRBD2. The CDR3 runs 13 residues. Looked up from germline, CDR1 is MNHNS and CDR2 is SASEGT. The V segment lost 9 bases and the J segment 6 bases; nucleotides outside the gene matches: 1. CDR3 nucleotide sequence: TGTGCCAGGACTAGCGGGAGGGGCAATGAGCAGTTCTTC. Protein product: CARTSGRGNEQFF.

In this sample, this clonotype turned up many times. V is TRBV29-1 and J is TRBJ2-7, with D possibly being TRBD1 (5 bases). The germline V gene has CDR1 SQVTM and CDR2 ANQGSEA. Trimming pared 1 base from V and 3 bases from J, leaving 10 bases between. CDR3 length: 13 residues. CDR3: CSVEVARDYEQYF. Here the CDR3 DNA reads TGCAGCGTTGAAGTGGCCAGGGACTACGAGCAGTACTTC.

This clonotype has a count of ten or more. The J gene is TRBJ2-3, the V gene TRBV7-2; D gene unclear. V was cut by 1 base and J by 0 bases, with 11 bases left in between. Germline CDR1 SGHTA, CDR2 FQGNSA. The CDR3 contains 16 residues. The chain's CDR3 is CASSLGVGRSTDTQYF. The CDR3 DNA reads TGTGCCAGCAGCTTAGGGGTCGGACGTAGCACAGATACGCAGTATTTT.

In regard to this clonotype: This may arise from a read error, as a much more abundant clone is one base away. The chain links TRBV19 to TRBJ2-1; 11 positions match TRBD2. CDR1 is LNHDA, CDR2 SQIVND, per germline (reference sequence). The V and J ends lost 4 bases and 2 bases, in that order; junction bases with no gene match: 7. The CDR3 has 17 residues. The CDR3 is CASSRSSGRTPYNEQFF. In nucleotides, the CDR3 is TGTGCCAGTAGTAGGTCTAGCGGGAGGACGCCCTACAATGAGCAGTTCTTC.

Ten or more counts support this clonotype. V usage is TRBV30 and J usage is TRBJ1-6; D perhaps matches TRBD1 (5 bases). V dropped 0 bases and J dropped 7 bases, with 10 bases sitting between them. Germline CDR1 reads GTSNPN; CDR2 reads SVGIG (reference sequence). This CDR3 is 14 amino acids long. CDR3 sequence: CAWSVAGTNSPLHF. The CDR3 DNA is TGTGCCTGGAGTGTGGCAGGGACGAATTCACCCCTCCACTTT.

The chain is built from TRBV5-1 and TRBJ1-4, with no clear D. The germline CDR1 and CDR2 sequences are SGHRS and YFSETQ. V dropped 4 bases and J dropped 5 bases, with 12 bases sitting between them. This CDR3 has 14 amino acids. The CDR3 sequence is CASSRWSGNEKLFF. CDR3 nucleotides: TGCGCCAGCAGCAGGTGGTCGGGGAATGAAAAACTGTTTTTT.

This clonotype appeared many times. This rearrangement joins TRBV5-6 to TRBJ1-1, with D unresolved. The CDR3 has 12 amino acids. The V and J ends lost 5 bases and 2 bases respectively, with 7 bases between them. Germline CDR1 SGHDT, CDR2 YYEEEE. The CDR3, as DNA: TGTGCCAGCAGACAGACCAACACTGAAGCTTTCTTT. Translating gives CASRQTNTEAFF.

The sample holds a few counts of this clonotype. A much larger clonotype is one base distant, so this may be a read error. This chain joins TRBV7-8 and TRBJ2-1; D might be TRBD1 (6 bases). The CDR3 covers 11 residues. Per the germline V gene, CDR1 is SGHVS and CDR2 is FQNEAQ. CDR3 in amino acids: CANSPRGEQFF. CDR3 DNA: TGTGCCAACAGCCCCAGGGGTGAGCAGTTCTTC.

In this sample, this clonotype turned up many times. The chain is built from TRBV10-3 and TRBJ2-3; D remains ambiguous. The germline CDR1 and CDR2 sequences are ENHRY and SYGVKD. The length of the CDR3 is 15 residues. V was shortened by 4 bases and J by 1 base, with 12 bases between the two germline ends. The CDR3 region is CAISAHAPGTDTQYF. CDR3 bases: TGTGCCATCAGTGCCCACGCCCCCGGCACAGATACGCAGTATTTT.

This clonotype has only a few counts. CDR3 in amino acids: CAILAGQDGNTIYF. CDR3 DNA sequence: TGTGCCATCCTGGCGGGACAGGATGGAAACACCATATATTTT. V gene TRBV10-3 combines with J gene TRBJ1-3, with 8 bases lining up with TRBD1. J gave up 3 bases and V 8 bases, and 6 bases lay outside the gene matches. This CDR3 has 14 residues. In germline, CDR1 is ENHRY, CDR2 SYGVKD.